Following are 10 T cell receptor beta chains from one sample sequenced in a study of Tregs in tolerant kidney transplant recipients. TCRdb's copy holds only in-frame clones and misses some; the assay was immunoSEQ multiplex PCR. The repertoire includes around 50,000 clones, around four fifths of them detected once, and more than 4% sits in the top ten. The sequencing sample was made of CD4+ T cells from blood. These receptors were taken from a human donor in good health.

This chain uses TRBV4-1 with TRBJ2-7, with D possibly TRBD1 on 6 matching bases. Trimming removed 0 bases at V and 6 bases at J, with 15 bases between. This CDR3 is built from 15 residues. CDR1 and CDR2 from the germline V gene are MGHRA and YSYEKL. DNA of the CDR3: TGCGCCAGCAGCCAAGAGGTAACAGGGAATCTCGAGCAGTACTTC. This translates into CASSQEVTGNLEQYF.

This chain joins TRBV4-3 and TRBJ2-1; weak D call: TRBD1 (6 bases). The CDR3 totals 18 residues. V was cut by 4 bases and J by 0 bases, with 19 bases left in between. Germline loops: CDR1 LGHNA, CDR2 YSLEER. As DNA, the CDR3 is TGCGCCAGCAGCCGTTTTCAGGGGATCCCACTCTCCTACAATGAGCAGTTCTTC. Amino acids: CASSRFQGIPLSYNEQFF.

The rearrangement links TRBV7-8 to TRBJ1-4; D gene uncertain. Germline V gives CDR1 SGHVS, CDR2 FQNEAQ. V lost 5 bases and J 7 bases, leaving 14 bases between the germline ends. The CDR3 consists of 14 residues. CDR3 nucleotide sequence: TGTGCCAGCAGCGCCCGGGTGGGGAGTGAAAAACTGTTTTTT. This gives the protein CASSARVGSEKLFF.

In this sample, this clone turned up many times. This chain links TRBV7-9 with TRBJ1-1; no firm D call. Germline loops: CDR1 SEHNR, CDR2 FQNEAQ (reference sequence). Trimming took off 1 base at V and 0 bases at J, with 15 bases between the two ends. The CDR3 length is 17 residues. The CDR3 region has the DNA TGTGCCAGCAGCTTAGACCCCCGTGCCCTTCTGAACACTGAAGCTTTCTTT. It translates to CASSLDPRALLNTEAFF.

The rearrangement joins TRBV5-3 to TRBJ2-7; D unresolved. TRBV5-3 is assigned to the ORF class and has an uncertain function. Trimming took 1 base from V and 5 from J, leaving 10 bases between them. CDR3 length: 13 residues. The CDR3 sequence: CARSLLSWNEQYF. CDR3 DNA sequence: TGTGCCAGAAGCTTGTTGAGCTGGAACGAGCAGTACTTC.

The rearrangement uses TRBV9 and TRBJ2-5; TRBD1 matches at 9 bases. In germline, CDR1 is SGDLS, CDR2 YYNGEE. The CDR3 totals 16 residues. Trimming cost V 0 bases and J 5 bases; bases outside gene matches: 8. The CDR3 DNA is TGTGCCAGCAGCGTAGGGCGGATCGACAGGGGGGAGACCCAGTACTTC. It yields the protein CASSVGRIDRGETQYF.

The chain carries TRBV6-5 and TRBJ2-2; D is unresolved. CDR1 MNHEY and CDR2 SVGAGI come from the germline V gene. Trimming took off 0 bases at V and 0 bases at J, with 8 bases between the two ends. The CDR3 is 16 residues long. The CDR3 DNA reads TGTGCCAGCAGTTACTCGGCCTTCGCGAACACCGGGGAGCTGTTTTTT. Protein sequence: CASSYSAFANTGELFF.

The rearrangement joins TRBV5-4 to TRBJ1-2; tentatively, D is TRBD1 (6 bases). The CDR3 is 13 amino acids. The V gene lost 4 bases and the J gene lost 5 bases, with 12 bases spanning the gap. Germline lookup yields CDR1 SGHNT and CDR2 YYREEE (reference sequence). The CDR3 protein is CASSAGTFYGYTF. CDR3 nucleotide sequence: TGTGCCAGCAGCGCCGGGACATTTTATGGCTACACCTTC. The full variable domain, completed using reference TRBV5-4 and TRBJ1-2, is ETGVTQSPTHLIKTRGQQVTLRCSSQSGHNTVSWYQQALGQGPQFIFQYYREEENGRGNFPPRFSGLQFPNYSSELNVNALELDDSALYLCASSAGTFYGYTFGSGTRLTVV.

The rearrangement joins TRBV7-6 to TRBJ2-6, with D tentatively TRBD1 (5 bases). With 2 bases removed from V and 0 bases from J, the gap between germline ends came to 17 bases. Germline V lookup: CDR1 SGHVS, CDR2 FNYEAQ. The CDR3 covers 19 residues. The CDR3 DNA is TGTGCCAGCAGCTTATCCCCGCTTGGGGCCCTCTCTGGGGCCAACGTCCTGACTTTC. Amino acids: CASSLSPLGALSGANVLTF.

The rearrangement joins TRBV29-1 to TRBJ1-1; a possible D gene is TRBD1 (5 bases). The CDR3 contains 12 residues. V was clipped by 4 bases and J by 5 bases, with 11 bases between them. Germline CDR1 is SQVTM and CDR2 is ANQGSEA. CDR3 loop: CSVVRARTEAFF. The CDR3 bases are TGCAGCGTTGTCAGGGCAAGGACTGAAGCTTTCTTT. Full variable domain (rest looked up from reference TRBV29-1 and TRBJ1-1): SAVISQKPSRDICQRGTSLTIQCQVDSQVTMMFWYRQQPGQSLTLIATANQGSEATYESGFVIDKFPISRPNLTFSTLTVSNMSPEDSSIYLCSVVRARTEAFFGQGTRLTVV.